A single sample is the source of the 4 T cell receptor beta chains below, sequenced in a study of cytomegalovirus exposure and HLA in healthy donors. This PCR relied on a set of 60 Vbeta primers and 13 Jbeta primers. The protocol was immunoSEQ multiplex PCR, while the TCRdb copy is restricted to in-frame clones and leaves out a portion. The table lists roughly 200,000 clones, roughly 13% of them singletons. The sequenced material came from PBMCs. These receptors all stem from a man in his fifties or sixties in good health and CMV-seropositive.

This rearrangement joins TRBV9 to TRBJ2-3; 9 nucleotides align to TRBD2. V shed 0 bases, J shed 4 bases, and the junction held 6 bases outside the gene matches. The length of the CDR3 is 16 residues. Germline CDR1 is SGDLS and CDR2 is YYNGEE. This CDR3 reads CASSVDPSGVPDTQYF. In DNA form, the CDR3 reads TGTGCCAGCAGCGTAGATCCTAGCGGGGTCCCAGATACGCAGTATTTT.

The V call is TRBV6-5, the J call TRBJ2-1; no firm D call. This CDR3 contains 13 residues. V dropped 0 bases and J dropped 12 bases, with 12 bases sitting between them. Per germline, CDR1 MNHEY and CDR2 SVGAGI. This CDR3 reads CASSYSADTWQFF. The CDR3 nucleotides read TGTGCCAGCAGTTACTCGGCGGATACTTGGCAGTTCTTC.

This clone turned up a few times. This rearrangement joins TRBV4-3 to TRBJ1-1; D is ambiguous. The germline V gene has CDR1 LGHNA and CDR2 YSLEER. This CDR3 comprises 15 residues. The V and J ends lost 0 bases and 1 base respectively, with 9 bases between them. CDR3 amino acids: CASSQEFEQNTEAFF. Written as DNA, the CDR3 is TGCGCCAGCAGCCAAGAGTTTGAGCAGAACACTGAAGCTTTCTTT.

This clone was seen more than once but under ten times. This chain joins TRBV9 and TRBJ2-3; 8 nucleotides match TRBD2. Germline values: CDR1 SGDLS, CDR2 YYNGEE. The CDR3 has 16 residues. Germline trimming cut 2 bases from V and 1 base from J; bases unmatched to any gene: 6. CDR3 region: CASSVTSGAGTDTQYF. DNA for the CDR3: TGTGCCAGCAGCGTTACTAGCGGAGCCGGCACAGATACGCAGTATTTT.